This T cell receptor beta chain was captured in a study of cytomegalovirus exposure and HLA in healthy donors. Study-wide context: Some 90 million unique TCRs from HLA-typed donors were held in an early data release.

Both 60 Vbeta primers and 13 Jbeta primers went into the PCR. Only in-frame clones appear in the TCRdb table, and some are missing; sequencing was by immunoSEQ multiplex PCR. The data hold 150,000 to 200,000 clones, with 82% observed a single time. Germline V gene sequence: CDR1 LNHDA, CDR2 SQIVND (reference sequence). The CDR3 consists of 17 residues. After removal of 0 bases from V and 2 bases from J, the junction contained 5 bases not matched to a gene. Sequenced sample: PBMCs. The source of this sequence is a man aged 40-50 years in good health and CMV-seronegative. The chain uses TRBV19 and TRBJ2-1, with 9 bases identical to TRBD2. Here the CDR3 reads CASSIEVAGGPYNEQFF. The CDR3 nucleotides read TGTGCCAGTAGTATAGAAGTGGCGGGAGGGCCCTACAATGAGCAGTTCTTC.